The rows below give T cell receptor beta chains drawn from one sample of a study of shared clonotypes between healthy human individuals. Profiling relied on immunoSEQ multiplex PCR, and the TCRdb table lists in-frame clones only, not all of them. The sample shows just over 2,000,000 clones, roughly 95% of them seen only once. The sample comprised naive CD8+ T cells sorted from blood. The receptors derive from a man aged 18 to 29 in good health. The CDR3 runs from the conserved cysteine through the conserved F or W. A D gene is named only where the DNA matches it firmly. Size is stated for part of the rows, as once, few or many counts, or as a class when the clone is expanded.

D,V,J,size,CDR3,DNA
TRBD2,TRBV7-9,TRBJ2-1,NA,CASSLKPGLAGNEQFF,TGTGCCAGCAGCCTCAAACCGGGACTAGCGGGCAATGAGCAGTTCTTC
TRBD2,TRBV2,TRBJ2-7,NA,CASSEVGGGLPYEQYF,TGTGCCAGCAGTGAAGTGGGCGGGGGGCTACCCTACGAGCAGTACTTC
TRBD1,TRBV28,TRBJ1-5,once,CASGENRGSNQPQHF,TGTGCCAGCGGGGAAAACAGGGGTAGCAATCAGCCCCAGCATTTT
TRBD2,TRBV5-3,TRBJ2-2,NA,CARSLVYGRRENGNTGELFF,TGTGCCAGAAGCCTGGTATACGGTCGGCGGGAGAACGGCAACACCGGGGAGCTGTTTTTT
NA,TRBV5-1,TRBJ2-1,NA,CASSLAETGKTYNEQFF,TGCGCCAGCAGCTTGGCGGAGACAGGCAAAACATACAATGAGCAGTTCTTC
TRBD2,TRBV10-3,TRBJ2-7,NA,CAISAILAGGPYEQYF,TGTGCCATCAGTGCGATACTAGCGGGAGGGCCCTACGAGCAGTACTTC
NA,TRBV13,TRBJ1-1,once,CASSLMGVGTEAFF,TGTGCCAGCAGCTTAATGGGGGTGGGGACTGAAGCTTTCTTT
TRBD2,TRBV7-9,TRBJ2-1,NA,CASSLILAGDHEQFF,TGTGCCAGCAGCTTAATACTAGCGGGAGACCATGAGCAGTTCTTC
NA,TRBV2,TRBJ2-5,NA,CASRAFVETQYF,TGTGCCAGCAGGGCTTTTGTGGAGACCCAGTACTTC
TRBD1,TRBV13,TRBJ2-5,NA,CASSFPSGTGGKTQYF,TGTGCCAGCAGTTTTCCCTCCGGGACAGGGGGTAAGACCCAGTACTTC
TRBD2,TRBV28,TRBJ2-5,NA,CASSRLAGGETQYF,TGTGCCAGCAGTCGACTAGCGGGGGGTGAGACCCAGTACTTC
NA,TRBV28,TRBJ1-6,NA,CASGLGGDSPLHF,TGTGCCAGCGGACTCGGGGGCGACTCACCCCTCCACTTT
NA,TRBV6-6,TRBJ2-1,NA,CASSYGMTDEQFF,TGTGCCAGCAGTTACGGTATGACGGATGAGCAGTTCTTC
NA,TRBV5-4,TRBJ2-3,NA,CASGGGDTQYF,TGTGCCAGCGGTGGGGGAGATACGCAGTATTTT
NA,TRBV7-9,TRBJ2-7,NA,CASSLVTGSYEQYF,TGTGCCAGCAGCTTAGTCACAGGCTCCTACGAGCAGTACTTC
TRBD2,TRBV10-2,TRBJ2-5,NA,CASSEYRLAGDQETQYF,TGCGCCAGCAGTGAGTACCGACTAGCGGGGGATCAAGAGACCCAGTACTTC
NA,TRBV6-5,TRBJ2-7,NA,CASSYSKGTLSYEQYF,TGTGCCAGCAGTTACTCGAAAGGGACTCTCTCCTACGAGCAGTACTTC
TRBD1,TRBV7-9,TRBJ2-2,NA,CASSFPLTGDTGELFF,TGTGCCAGCAGCTTCCCACTTACAGGGGACACCGGGGAGCTGTTTTTT
NA,TRBV28,TRBJ1-1,NA,CASSLGSFTPENTEAFF,TGTGCCAGCAGTCTTGGTTCTTTCACCCCAGAGAACACTGAAGCTTTCTTT
TRBD1,TRBV28,TRBJ1-5,NA,CASRGTGNGNQPQHF,TGTGCCAGCAGGGGGACAGGGAATGGTAATCAGCCCCAGCATTTT
TRBD2,TRBV28,TRBJ2-3,NA,CASSFPRGGLDTQYF,TGTGCCAGCAGTTTCCCGCGGGGGGGACTCGATACGCAGTATTTT
NA,TRBV7-9,TRBJ1-3,NA,CASSYPRSSGNTIYF,TGTGCCAGCAGCTACCCGCGTTCCTCTGGAAACACCATATATTTT
NA,TRBV7-9,TRBJ2-7,NA,CASSLQVSYEQYF,TGTGCCAGCAGCTTACAAGTCTCCTACGAGCAGTACTTC
NA,TRBV28,TRBJ2-5,NA,CASRGFRDSEETQYF,TGTGCCAGCAGGGGGTTCCGGGACTCAGAAGAGACCCAGTACTTC
TRBD1,TRBV9,TRBJ2-1,NA,CASSPGTVSYNEQFF,TGTGCCAGCAGCCCAGGGACAGTTTCCTACAATGAGCAGTTCTTC
NA,TRBV6-4,TRBJ2-6,NA,CASMSRRIHSGANVLTF,TGTGCCAGCATGAGCCGGCGGATCCACTCTGGGGCCAACGTCCTGACTTTC
TRBD2,TRBV4-3,TRBJ2-3,NA,CASSLGGSGKGRGDTQYF,TGCGCCAGCAGCCTCGGTGGTAGCGGGAAGGGGAGGGGAGATACGCAGTATTTT
TRBD2,TRBV19,TRBJ2-1,NA,CASSTLASGSSYNEQFF,TGTGCCAGTAGTACCCTGGCTAGCGGGAGCTCCTACAATGAGCAGTTCTTC
NA,TRBV2,TRBJ1-5,NA,CASSDPISNQPQHF,TGTGCCAGCAGTGATCCCATCTCCAATCAGCCCCAGCATTTT
TRBD2,TRBV11-2,TRBJ2-1,NA,CASSLGRDYSYNEQFF,TGTGCCAGCAGCTTAGGGCGGGACTACTCCTACAATGAGCAGTTCTTC